This T cell receptor (beta chain) was profiled in a study of blood T cell repertoires in COVID-19 (dated by TCRdb to the early 2020s). Concerning the study at large: Samples covering the acute and convalescent phases of COVID-19 were provided by collaborators in the United States, Italy and Spain. Subjects who had been exposed to COVID-19, were actively infected with it, or had recovered from it provided the deeply sampled blood TCRbeta repertoires that made up the dataset. Samples came from the ongoing ImmuneRACE study (first 160 participants) plus 1,254 subjects from 6 global collaborators. The repertoires were released in a freely available public database meant as a resource for research on the immune response to SARS-CoV-2. The prospective study material was composed of cDNA or gDNA derived from T cells, B-cell-depleted T cells, or PBMCs. HLA class I and class II types, where available, came from metadata supplied by the sample provider rather than from assay-based typing. The sample metadata nearly always contained a de-identified subject ID, COVID-19 status, age in years and sex.

The collaborating institutions used their own protocols to collect whole blood in K2EDTA tubes. For TCRbeta analysis, collaborators shipped samples as frozen whole blood, isolated PBMCs, or DNA extracted from either of those sample types. The immunoSEQ Assay, a bias-controlled multiplex PCR, was used to amplify TCRbeta CDR3 regions from genomic DNA. The published analysis was carried out like this. The number of nucleated cells in each sample was estimated from the amplification of reference gene primers within the assay. To quantify the absolute abundance of each unique TCRbeta CDR3 rearrangement, sequence reads were collapsed and filtered. Productive Simpson clonality was computed per sample as the square root of Simpson's diversity index over productive rearrangements. TCRdb re-hosts the immuneACCESS table, in-frame sequences only. Its copies lack some clones; in the studies checked, an unresolved V gene accounts for under half of them, and the cause for the rest is not known. Clonal size and the V and J genes are those of that table, whereas D and trimming came from the DNA. The sample profile shows about 84,000 clones; around 88% of them were found once. Approximately 39% of the sample comes from the top ten.

As to this clone: Which antigen it targets is not known. The sample holds no much larger clone one base away, and base qualities are not on file.

Taken from the germline V gene, the CDR1 and CDR2 loops are MNHEY and SVGAGI. Trimming costs V 2 bases and J 2 bases, and their ends lie 13 bases apart. The CDR3 holds 15 amino acids from the cysteine to the phenylalanine. The retained sequence is limited to the CDR3, 45 bases, with the frame set at the first base. Here is what the overall study found, with its caveats: The amount of clinical and demographic metadata varied by source and participant and was provided uncurated.

Sequencing input: peripheral blood. The chain uses TRBV6-5 and TRBJ2-7; TRBD2 might be the D gene, on 6 matching bases. The TCR comes from a man older than 75 with active or convalescent COVID-19. The encoded CDR3 is CASSYRRTIPYEQYF. The nucleotides are TGTGCCAGCAGTTACAGGCGGACTATCCCCTACGAGCAGTACTTC.